Below are 32 T cell receptor beta chains sequenced from a single sample in a study of monozygotic twins with inflammatory bowel disease (dated by TCRdb to between 2019 and 2020). Receptor amplification or capture employed 5' RACE. For sequencing, an Illumina HiSeq 2500 was employed. TCRdb reprocessed the reads and assigns one entry to each CDR3 protein sequence, leaving out DNA. The data table for this sample lists approximately 340,000 distinct CDR3 sequences. Around 2% of the sample belongs to the ten largest clones. The sequenced sample consisted of blood. The receptor set was obtained from a human donor with ulcerative colitis or Crohn's disease, or a healthy co-twin of an affected twin (not recorded which).

The chain has TRBV14 and TRBJ2-4; as DNA is missing, the TRBD1 call by TCRdb cannot be tested. Germline CDR1 reads SGHDN; CDR2 reads FVKESK. The CDR3 contains 14 residues. The CDR3 here is CASSLTGVLNIQYF.

The J gene is TRBJ2-7, the V gene TRBV29-1. The germline CDR1 and CDR2 sequences are SQVTM and ANQGSEA. The length of the CDR3 is 11 residues. CDR3 loop: CSVEGELEQYF.

This rearrangement joins TRBV5-1 to TRBJ1-4. The CDR3 is 14 residues long. Germline V gives CDR1 SGHRS, CDR2 YFSETQ. CDR3 sequence: CASSQDSTNEKLFF.

This chain connects TRBV7-2 to TRBJ1-2. The CDR3 length is 14 residues. From germline, CDR1 is SGHTA and CDR2 FQGNSA. The CDR3 reads CASSPVAANYGYTF.

This chain links TRBV7-3 with TRBJ2-5; TCRdb outputs TRBD1, but without DNA this stays unchecked. CDR1 SGHTA and CDR2 FQGTGA come from the germline V gene. This CDR3 is 15 amino acids long. This CDR3 reads CASSLTGGPQETQYF.

V and J are TRBV15 and TRBJ2-1. From germline, CDR1 is LNHNV and CDR2 YYDKDF (reference sequence). The CDR3 has 16 amino acids. CDR3 residues: CATSRDLAGGNNEQFF.

This chain connects TRBV12-3 or TRBV12-4 to TRBJ1-5; TCRdb indicates TRBD1, and absent DNA this call remains unverified. This CDR3 contains 16 residues. CDR3 loop: CASSSGTGGLSQPQHF.

This chain connects TRBV11-2 to TRBJ2-1; TCRdb indicates TRBD1, and absent DNA this call remains unverified. Looked up from germline, CDR1 is SGHAT and CDR2 is FQNNGV. The CDR3 contains 19 residues. CDR3: CASSQRQRGRFLTHNEQFF.

This chain joins TRBV30 and TRBJ2-5; TCRdb's D call, TRBD1, is unchecked because there is no DNA. The CDR3 has 16 residues. Germline loops: CDR1 GTSNPN, CDR2 SVGIG (reference sequence). The CDR3 here is CACSPGGASFQETQYF.

The chain combines TRBV6-5 with TRBJ2-1. This CDR3 region has 13 residues. Looked up from germline, CDR1 is MNHEY and CDR2 is SVGAGI. The CDR3 loop reads CASSLYLGYEQFF.

The rearrangement links TRBV19 to TRBJ2-1; absent DNA, TCRdb's TRBD2 call cannot be checked. The germline V gene has CDR1 LNHDA and CDR2 SQIVND (reference sequence). The CDR3 sequence is 17 residues long. CDR3 protein: CASSSYTTSGGYNEQFF. The full variable domain, with the rest looked up from reference TRBV19 and TRBJ2-1, is DGGITQSPKYLFRKEGQNVTLSCEQNLNHDAMYWYRQDPGQGLRLIYYSQIVNDFQKGDIAEGYSVSREKKESFPLTVTSAQKNPTAFYLCASSSYTTSGGYNEQFFGPGTRLTVL.

The chain's CDR3 is CASSVDGFHNSPLHF. The chain employs TRBV2 and TRBJ1-6. The CDR3 totals 15 residues. Germline V lookup: CDR1 SNHLY, CDR2 FYNNEI.

The chain couples TRBV7-2 to TRBJ2-7; TCRdb calls TRBD1, which cannot be checked without DNA. CDR1 and CDR2 (germline): SGHTA, FQGNSA. CDR3 length equals 13 residues. CDR3 sequence reads: CASAKGGPYEQYF.

The chain is built from TRBV12-3 or TRBV12-4 and TRBJ2-7. CDR3 length: 13 residues. CDR3 region: CASSFGSSYEQYF.

J is TRBJ2-7 and V is TRBV3-1. Per the germline V gene, CDR1 is LGHDT and CDR2 is YNNKEL (reference sequence). The CDR3 runs to 14 residues. The chain's CDR3 is CASSQASSIYEQYF.

This chain joins TRBV15 and TRBJ2-1. CDR1 and CDR2 (germline): LNHNV, YYDKDF (reference sequence). The CDR3 is made up of 14 amino acids. The CDR3 region is CATSRVQGLNLRFF.

This sequence joins TRBV20-1 and TRBJ1-5. Germline CDR1 DFQATT, CDR2 SNEGSKA (reference sequence). The CDR3 extends over 15 amino acids. CDR3 region: CSAPEGFEGNQPQHF.

The gene calls are TRBV15 and TRBJ1-2. Germline V gives CDR1 LNHNV, CDR2 YYDKDF (reference sequence). CDR3 size: 15 residues. CDR3 residues: CATSRDLGPPFGYTF.

CDR3 in amino acids: CASSQVDNEQFF. The genes are TRBV14 and TRBJ2-1. The CDR3 has 12 residues. The germline V gene encodes CDR1 SGHDN and CDR2 FVKESK.

The chain recombines TRBV29-1 with TRBJ2-3. Germline-derived CDR1 and CDR2 are SQVTM and ANQGSEA. The CDR3 covers 17 residues. The CDR3: CSVEGTARTVLPDTQYF.

The genes are TRBV20-1 and TRBJ2-7. Germline CDR1 is DFQATT and CDR2 is SNEGSKA (reference sequence). The CDR3 is 13 amino acids. CDR3 amino acids: CSAEDLNSYEQYF.

The chain carries TRBV15 and TRBJ2-7; as DNA is missing, the TRBD1 call by TCRdb cannot be tested. CDR3 length equals 13 residues. CDR1 is LNHNV, CDR2 YYDKDF, per germline (reference sequence). CDR3 amino acids: CATSRDRGSEQYF.

The chain is built from TRBV24-1 and TRBJ2-1; the D call of TRBD2 rests on TCRdb alone, since no DNA is present to check it. The length of the CDR3 is 17 residues. Germline V CDR1 and CDR2: KGHDR, SFDVKD. The chain's CDR3 is CATSGLGLAGDYNEQFF.

CDR3 region: CSARGQPYEQYF. The genes are TRBV20-1 and TRBJ2-7; TCRdb designates TRBD1, a call that cannot be tested without DNA. The CDR3 sequence is 12 residues long. Germline V gene sequence: CDR1 DFQATT, CDR2 SNEGSKA (reference sequence).

The V gene is TRBV14, the J gene TRBJ1-6; TCRdb indicates TRBD1, and absent DNA this call remains unverified. The CDR3 is made up of 14 amino acids. Germline lookup yields CDR1 SGHDN and CDR2 FVKESK. The CDR3 sequence is CASSHRQVNSPLHF.

The chain recombines TRBV6-5 with TRBJ1-6; the D call of TRBD1 rests on TCRdb alone, since no DNA is present to check it. The CDR3 is 13 amino acids. Looked up from germline, CDR1 is MNHEY and CDR2 is SVGAGI. This CDR3 is CASSQQGLSPLHF.

The chain links TRBV6-2 or TRBV6-3 to TRBJ1-5. The CDR3 consists of 15 residues. CDR1 is MNHEY, CDR2 SVGEGT, per germline. The CDR3 here is CASSDSGYSNQPQHF.

The chain joins TRBV20-1 to TRBJ1-5. The V gene's germline CDR1 is DFQATT and CDR2 SNEGSKA (reference sequence). The CDR3 covers 12 residues. CDR3 protein: CSARDRGPPQHF.

The chain combines TRBV4-2 with TRBJ2-1; TCRdb designates TRBD2, a call that cannot be tested without DNA. The germline gives CDR1 LGHNA, CDR2 YNFKEQ. The CDR3 is 16 residues long. CDR3 region: CASSQDGVSGDNEQFF.

The chain employs TRBV5-4 and TRBJ1-1; the TCRdb call, TRBD1, lacks DNA for checking. The CDR3 loop spans 15 amino acids. The V gene's germline CDR1 is SGHNT and CDR2 YYREEE (reference sequence). CDR3: CASSLQGRGYTEAFF.

V gene TRBV7-9 combines with J gene TRBJ2-1; TCRdb designates TRBD1, a call that cannot be tested without DNA. This CDR3 comprises 17 residues. Germline CDR1 and CDR2: SEHNR and FQNEAQ (reference sequence). CDR3 amino acids: CASSLTGQGTRYNEQFF.

This chain links TRBV20-1 with TRBJ2-7; TCRdb returns TRBD2, unconfirmable since there is no DNA. The germline V gene encodes CDR1 DFQATT and CDR2 SNEGSKA (reference sequence). This CDR3 spans 14 amino acids. The CDR3 loop reads CSARRSGRLYEQYF.